These T cell receptor beta chains were read from a single sample in a study of blood T cell repertoires in COVID-19. Sequencing was performed with immunoSEQ multiplex PCR; in TCRdb, only in-frame clones are kept and a portion is missing. The sample shows roughly 380,000 clones, 85% of them seen only once. Specimen: peripheral blood. These receptors all come from a woman under 30 with acute or convalescent COVID-19. The CDR3 runs from the conserved cysteine through the conserved F or W. D genes are given only for firm matches. Not every row has a clone size; where given, it reads once, few, many or a size class.

clone_size	d_call	v_call	j_call	cdr3_aa	cdr3_nt
-	-	TRBV14	TRBJ1-3	CASSGTGLGNTIYF	TGTGCCAGCAGTGGTACAGGGCTTGGAAACACCATATATTTT
-	-	TRBV5-1	TRBJ1-1	CASSFDGQQPTEAFF	TGCGCCAGCAGCTTCGACGGACAGCAGCCCACTGAAGCTTTCTTT
-	TRBD1	TRBV7-9	TRBJ1-1	CASSLEGAEYTEAFF	TGTGCCAGCAGCTTAGAGGGGGCGGAGTACACTGAAGCTTTCTTT
-	-	TRBV21-1	TRBJ1-5	CASSRQGQGEVEPQHF	TGTGCCAGCAGCAGGCAGGGACAGGGAGAGGTTGAGCCCCAGCATTTT
-	TRBD1	TRBV28	TRBJ2-3	CASSRQGNTDTQYF	TGTGCCAGCAGCCGACAGGGAAACACAGATACGCAGTATTTT
-	TRBD1	TRBV24-1	TRBJ2-3	CATSDWARGTGTLAGNTDTQYF	TGTGCCACCAGTGATTGGGCCCGGGGGACAGGGACATTAGCCGGGAACACAGATACGCAGTATTTT
few	-	TRBV3-1/TRBV3-2	TRBJ1-1	CASTVVPTGNTEAFF	TGTGCCAGCACTGTGGTACCGACGGGGAACACTGAAGCTTTCTTT
few	TRBD1	TRBV7-9	TRBJ2-1	CASSLGQGHNEQFF	TGTGCCAGCAGCTTGGGACAGGGGCACAATGAGCAGTTCTTC
few	-	TRBV5-8	TRBJ1-5	CASSLVAGTQHF	TGTGCCAGCAGCCTTGTGGCCGGGACCCAGCATTTT
-	TRBD1	TRBV11-2	TRBJ1-3	CASSLSTGGRNTIYF	TGTGCCAGCAGCTTAAGCACAGGGGGACGAAACACCATATATTTT
-	-	TRBV6-5	TRBJ2-7	CASSYGAGMYEQYF	TGTGCCAGCAGTTACGGGGCAGGGATGTACGAGCAGTACTTC
-	-	TRBV23-1	TRBJ1-2	CASSHLDGGDGYTF	TGCGCCAGCAGTCACCTGGACGGGGGGGATGGCTACACCTTC
-	-	TRBV24-1	TRBJ2-2	CATSDVRTPNTGELFF	TGTGCCACCAGTGATGTAAGGACTCCGAACACCGGGGAGCTGTTTTTT
-	TRBD1	TRBV30	TRBJ1-1	CAWGRQGGLNTEAFF	TGTGCCTGGGGAAGACAGGGGGGGCTGAACACTGAAGCTTTCTTT
-	-	TRBV28	TRBJ2-5	CASSLGPLQETQYF	TGTGCCAGCAGCCTGGGCCCTCTCCAAGAGACCCAGTACTTC
-	TRBD1	TRBV2	TRBJ1-5	CASSDFRDRTQPQHF	TGTGCCAGCAGTGATTTCCGGGACAGAACACAGCCCCAGCATTTT
-	-	TRBV18	TRBJ1-1	CASSPSGNTEAFF	TGTGCCAGCTCACCGTCGGGGAACACTGAAGCTTTCTTT
-	TRBD1	TRBV18	TRBJ2-7	CASSPSDRGSYEQYF	TGTGCCAGCTCACCCTCAGACAGGGGGTCCTACGAGCAGTACTTC
-	-	TRBV27	TRBJ2-1	CASKRYREGSYNEQFF	TGTGCCAGCAAGCGGTACAGGGAAGGGTCCTACAATGAGCAGTTCTTC
-	-	TRBV6-4	TRBJ1-1	CASSDPGEVWAFF	TGTGCCAGCAGTGACCCTGGGGAGGTGTGGGCTTTCTTT
-	-	TRBV5-1	TRBJ1-2	CASTEWVGSDGYTF	TGCGCCAGCACCGAGTGGGTAGGGAGCGATGGCTACACCTTC
once	TRBD1	TRBV18	TRBJ2-7	CASSLGQGSEQYF	TGTGCCAGCTCACTCGGACAGGGCTCCGAGCAGTACTTC
-	-	TRBV25-1	TRBJ2-2	CASSESSGSYPGELFF	TGTGCCAGCAGTGAATCTTCAGGGTCGTATCCCGGGGAGCTGTTTTTT
-	-	TRBV7-3	TRBJ2-2	CASTGNTGELFF	TGTGCCAGCACAGGGAACACCGGGGAGCTGTTTTTT
-	TRBD1	TRBV7-8	TRBJ1-2	CASSFRDRGNGYTF	TGTGCCAGCAGCTTCAGGGACAGGGGGAATGGCTACACCTTC
-	-	TRBV29-1	TRBJ1-4	CSVDTGRNEKLFF	TGCAGCGTTGATACAGGTAGAAATGAAAAACTGTTTTTT
-	-	TRBV5-1	TRBJ2-1	CASSLELEGNEQFF	TGCGCCAGCAGCTTGGAACTAGAGGGCAATGAGCAGTTCTTC
-	-	TRBV9	TRBJ2-7	CASRKAPVQGYEQYF	TGTGCCAGCAGGAAGGCCCCCGTGCAGGGGTACGAGCAGTACTTC
-	-	TRBV27	TRBJ1-4	CASTLIATNEKLFF	TGTGCCAGCACCCTAATTGCAACTAATGAAAAACTGTTTTTT
few	-	TRBV29-1	TRBJ2-2	CSVSLTGFTGELFF	TGCAGCGTCAGCCTAACAGGGTTCACCGGGGAGCTGTTTTTT
-	TRBD1	TRBV5-6	TRBJ1-4	CASSSDREFELFF	TGTGCCAGCAGCTCGGACAGGGAATTTGAACTGTTTTTT
once	TRBD1	TRBV24-1	TRBJ2-2	CATSARGRWPGELFF	TGTGCCACCAGCGCAAGGGGGCGCTGGCCCGGGGAGCTGTTTTTT
-	TRBD2	TRBV19	TRBJ2-1	CASSMWTSGKLYNEQFF	TGTGCCAGTAGTATGTGGACTAGCGGAAAACTTTACAATGAGCAGTTCTTC
-	-	TRBV19	TRBJ1-2	CASSILSTGFYGYTF	TGTGCCAGTAGTATCCTCTCGACAGGTTTCTATGGCTACACCTTC
few	-	TRBV19	TRBJ1-3	CASSISISGNTIYF	TGTGCCAGTAGTATCTCTATATCTGGAAACACCATATATTTT
few	TRBD2	TRBV28	TRBJ2-3	CASSLPTVPGLAGDFVDTQYF	TGTGCCAGCAGCTTACCGACAGTTCCGGGACTAGCGGGAGATTTCGTAGATACGCAGTATTTT
-	TRBD1	TRBV4-1	TRBJ1-2	CASSHRDSRSYGYTF	TGCGCCAGCAGCCACAGGGACAGCCGTTCCTATGGCTACACCTTC
-	-	TRBV5-1	TRBJ1-1	CASSLSRNTEAFF	TGCGCCAGCAGCTTATCCCGGAACACTGAAGCTTTCTTT
-	-	TRBV5-4	TRBJ2-5	CASSFNRGETQYF	TGTGCCAGCAGCTTTAATAGGGGGGAGACCCAGTACTTC
-	-	TRBV7-9	TRBJ1-1	CASSRYVEAFF	TGTGCCAGCAGCCGGTATGTCGAAGCTTTCTTT
-	-	TRBV29-1	TRBJ1-1	CSVGSRGVGTEAFF	TGCAGCGTTGGGTCAAGGGGCGTTGGCACTGAAGCTTTCTTT
-	TRBD1	TRBV7-2	TRBJ2-7	CASSLATRQGASIYEQYF	TGTGCCAGCAGCTTAGCTACCCGACAGGGGGCTAGTATCTACGAGCAGTACTTC
-	TRBD1	TRBV6-6	TRBJ1-1	CASSSGTARTEAFF	TGTGCCAGCAGTTCAGGGACAGCACGGACTGAAGCTTTCTTT
once	-	TRBV6-6	TRBJ2-1	CASSYSRNGGLNEQFF	TGTGCCAGCAGTTACTCTCGGAACGGGGGACTCAATGAGCAGTTCTTC
-	TRBD1	TRBV4-1	TRBJ1-5	CASSQGTGGGQPQHF	TGCGCCAGCAGCCAAGGGACAGGGGGTGGACAGCCCCAGCATTTT
few	TRBD2	TRBV2	TRBJ2-7	CASMREGLTYEQYF	TGTGCCAGCATGCGGGAGGGCCTGACCTACGAGCAGTACTTC
-	-	TRBV29-1	TRBJ1-1	CSGRSQGNTEAFF	TGCAGCGGAAGGAGTCAAGGGAACACTGAAGCTTTCTTT
-	TRBD2	TRBV7-3	TRBJ2-1	CASSLAGGFSYNEQFF	TGTGCCAGCAGCTTAGCGGGGGGGTTCTCCTACAATGAGCAGTTCTTC